A selection of T cell receptor beta chains follows, all from one sample in a study of blood T cell repertoires in COVID-19. Profiling relied on immunoSEQ multiplex PCR, and the TCRdb table lists in-frame clones only, not all of them. The table includes 150,000 or so clones, roughly 76% detected once. Specimen: peripheral blood. The receptor source for this set is a woman between 50 and 59 years old with active or convalescent COVID-19. Each CDR3 is given with its conserved first and last residue. The order of the fields is V gene, J gene, D gene, clone size, CDR3 DNA, CDR3 protein. A D gene is named only where the DNA matches it firmly. Only some rows state a clone size, as once, few, many or a class for expanded clones.

v_gene: TRBV7-2
j_gene: TRBJ2-7
d_gene: -
abundance: -
CDR3nt: TGTGCCAGCAGCTTAACTAGCAAGGAGGGCGAGCAGTACTTC
CDR3aa: CASSLTSKEGEQYF

v_gene: TRBV11-2
j_gene: TRBJ1-4
d_gene: -
abundance: -
CDR3nt: TGTGCCAGCAGCTTATTTGCAGGCGAGAATGAAAAACTGTTTTTT
CDR3aa: CASSLFAGENEKLFF

v_gene: TRBV11-3
j_gene: TRBJ2-1
d_gene: -
abundance: -
CDR3nt: TGTGCCAGCAGCTTAGCGGGAGAGGGTAATGAGCAGTTCTTC
CDR3aa: CASSLAGEGNEQFF

v_gene: TRBV30
j_gene: TRBJ1-5
d_gene: -
abundance: few
CDR3nt: TGTGCCTGGAGTGTACGGGATGATCAGCCCCAGCATTTT
CDR3aa: CAWSVRDDQPQHF

v_gene: TRBV6-5
j_gene: TRBJ1-2
d_gene: TRBD1
abundance: -
CDR3nt: TGTGCCAGCAGCGCTACCGGGACAGCTAACTATGGCTACACCTTC
CDR3aa: CASSATGTANYGYTF

v_gene: TRBV5-1
j_gene: TRBJ1-1
d_gene: -
abundance: -
CDR3nt: TGCGCCAGCTCGGTGAGGGAGAGTACCACTGAAGCTTTCTTT
CDR3aa: CASSVRESTTEAFF

v_gene: TRBV10-1
j_gene: TRBJ2-7
d_gene: -
abundance: -
CDR3nt: TGCGCCCGACTTCCCTTAGGTGACTACGAGCAGTACTTC
CDR3aa: CARLPLGDYEQYF

v_gene: TRBV7-2
j_gene: TRBJ2-1
d_gene: TRBD2
abundance: -
CDR3nt: TGTGCCAGCAGCCAAACGCTAGCGGGGTACAATGAGCAGTTCTTC
CDR3aa: CASSQTLAGYNEQFF

v_gene: TRBV6-5
j_gene: TRBJ1-2
d_gene: -
abundance: few
CDR3nt: TGTGCCAGCACCCCCCGGAGGGACTACGGCTACACCTTC
CDR3aa: CASTPRRDYGYTF

v_gene: TRBV18
j_gene: TRBJ2-7
d_gene: TRBD1
abundance: -
CDR3nt: TGTGCCAGCTCACCATGGTACTCCGGGACAGGATCCTACGAGCAGTACTTC
CDR3aa: CASSPWYSGTGSYEQYF

v_gene: TRBV15
j_gene: TRBJ2-1
d_gene: TRBD1
abundance: -
CDR3nt: TGTGCCACTAAGGGGCCGGGACAGGGAAACAATGAGCAGTTCTTC
CDR3aa: CATKGPGQGNNEQFF

v_gene: TRBV11-1
j_gene: TRBJ2-3
d_gene: TRBD1
abundance: -
CDR3nt: TGTGCCAGCAGCTTAATGGGACAGGGGAGCACAGATACGCAGTATTTT
CDR3aa: CASSLMGQGSTDTQYF

v_gene: TRBV7-8
j_gene: TRBJ2-3
d_gene: TRBD2
abundance: -
CDR3nt: TGTGCCAGCAGCTTAGCGAGAACGGGGGGATCCACAGATACGCAGTATTTT
CDR3aa: CASSLARTGGSTDTQYF

v_gene: TRBV6-6
j_gene: TRBJ2-2
d_gene: -
abundance: few
CDR3nt: TGTGCCTCAACAGTGAACACCGGGGAGCTGTTTTTT
CDR3aa: CASTVNTGELFF

v_gene: TRBV29-1
j_gene: TRBJ2-7
d_gene: -
abundance: -
CDR3nt: TGCAGCGCGGAAGACGAGGGTTACGAGCAGTACTTC
CDR3aa: CSAEDEGYEQYF

v_gene: TRBV5-1
j_gene: TRBJ2-5
d_gene: -
abundance: -
CDR3nt: TGCGCCAGCAGCGCAGGACCCGGGATGGAGACCCAGTACTTC
CDR3aa: CASSAGPGMETQYF

v_gene: TRBV5-6
j_gene: TRBJ2-6
d_gene: TRBD1
abundance: -
CDR3nt: TGTGCCAGCAGCCCCACAGGGGGCTCTGGGGCCAACGTCCTGACTTTC
CDR3aa: CASSPTGGSGANVLTF

v_gene: TRBV11-2
j_gene: TRBJ1-4
d_gene: -
abundance: -
CDR3nt: TGTGCCAGCAGCTTAGATTTGGGGGCAAGTCGTGAAAAACTGTTTTTT
CDR3aa: CASSLDLGASREKLFF

v_gene: TRBV7-2
j_gene: TRBJ2-3
d_gene: -
abundance: -
CDR3nt: TGTGCCAGCAGCTTAGGTTTGACAACAAATACGCAGTATTTT
CDR3aa: CASSLGLTTNTQYF

v_gene: TRBV30
j_gene: TRBJ1-4
d_gene: TRBD1
abundance: -
CDR3nt: TGTGCCTGGGCAGGGGGCGATCGGGAAAAACTGTTTTTT
CDR3aa: CAWAGGDREKLFF

v_gene: TRBV18
j_gene: TRBJ2-1
d_gene: -
abundance: -
CDR3nt: TGTGCCAGCTCACCGGGACGCGGAGGGTACAATGAGCAGTTCTTC
CDR3aa: CASSPGRGGYNEQFF

v_gene: TRBV20-1
j_gene: TRBJ2-1
d_gene: TRBD2
abundance: -
CDR3nt: TGCAGTGCTAGTAGGGCTAGCGGGGGGGCAGTTGAGCAGTTCTTC
CDR3aa: CSASRASGGAVEQFF

v_gene: TRBV28
j_gene: TRBJ2-1
d_gene: -
abundance: -
CDR3nt: TGTGCCAGCAGTGGCCAGATCAGCTCCTACAATGAGCAGTTCTTC
CDR3aa: CASSGQISSYNEQFF

v_gene: TRBV7-9
j_gene: TRBJ1-5
d_gene: TRBD1
abundance: -
CDR3nt: TGTGCCAGCAGCCCAACGGGACAGGGGTTTGGTCAGCCCCAGCATTTT
CDR3aa: CASSPTGQGFGQPQHF

v_gene: TRBV27
j_gene: TRBJ1-4
d_gene: TRBD1
abundance: -
CDR3nt: TGTGCCAGCAGCCTCCGGTTCGGGACAGCAGAAAAACTGTTTTTT
CDR3aa: CASSLRFGTAEKLFF

v_gene: TRBV7-2
j_gene: TRBJ2-5
d_gene: TRBD2
abundance: -
CDR3nt: TGTGCCAGCAGCTCCGGACTAGCTCAAGAGACCCAGTACTTC
CDR3aa: CASSSGLAQETQYF

v_gene: TRBV29-1
j_gene: TRBJ1-3
d_gene: TRBD1
abundance: -
CDR3nt: TGCAGCGTAACAAGGACAGGGTGGGGAAACACCATATATTTT
CDR3aa: CSVTRTGWGNTIYF

v_gene: TRBV7-2
j_gene: TRBJ2-5
d_gene: TRBD2
abundance: -
CDR3nt: TGTGCCAGCAGCTTAGTGACTAGCGGGGAGACCCAGTACTTC
CDR3aa: CASSLVTSGETQYF

v_gene: TRBV10-3
j_gene: TRBJ1-5
d_gene: -
abundance: once
CDR3nt: TGTGCCTCCCGGGGGGCAGGGACGAGCAATCAGCCCCAGCATTTT
CDR3aa: CASRGAGTSNQPQHF

v_gene: TRBV6-2/TRBV6-3
j_gene: TRBJ1-6
d_gene: -
abundance: -
CDR3nt: TGTGCCAGCAGTTACGAAGTGGGCGTTAATTCACCCCTCCACTTT
CDR3aa: CASSYEVGVNSPLHF

v_gene: TRBV27
j_gene: TRBJ2-7
d_gene: TRBD1
abundance: -
CDR3nt: TGTGCCAGCAGTCGGGGACAGGGGTGGGAGCAGTACTTC
CDR3aa: CASSRGQGWEQYF

v_gene: TRBV24-1
j_gene: TRBJ2-1
d_gene: -
abundance: -
CDR3nt: TGTGCCACCAGTGATTCCGCGGATCGGGGCAATGAGCAGTTCTTC
CDR3aa: CATSDSADRGNEQFF

v_gene: TRBV6-5
j_gene: TRBJ2-1
d_gene: TRBD1
abundance: few
CDR3nt: TGTGCCAGCAGTTACGGGACAGGGGTCTACAATGAGCAGTTCTTC
CDR3aa: CASSYGTGVYNEQFF